Each of the 9 T cell receptor beta chains below was sequenced from the same sample in a study of early T cells in non-severe SARS-CoV-2 infection. One entry per CDR3 protein, called by TCRdb with MiXCR from the 5' RACE reads. The sample has 120,000 or so distinct CDR3 sequences, 10% to 15% seen once. The specimen was whole blood, collected at baseline. All receptors come from an adult who was a healthcare worker with PCR-confirmed SARS-CoV-2 infection or an uninfected control (not recorded which).

This clonotype was seen a few times. This rearrangement joins TRBV5-4 to TRBJ2-7; unclear D gene. The germline CDR1 and CDR2 sequences are SGHNT and YYREEE (reference sequence). CDR3 length: 12 amino acids. Trimming removed 4 bases at V and 5 bases at J, with 10 bases between. CDR3 bases: TGTGCCAGCAGCCGCTCCCGTAACGAGCAGTACTTC. Protein product: CASSRSRNEQYF.

This clonotype was seen more than once but under ten times. This sequence joins TRBV7-9 and TRBJ1-1; D is unresolved. From germline, CDR1 is SEHNR and CDR2 FQNEAQ (reference sequence). Trimming left V 3 bases short and J 1 base short, with 12 bases between. The CDR3 length is 15 residues. The CDR3 loop is CASSFLLGPNTEAFF. The CDR3, as DNA: TGTGCCAGCAGCTTCCTCCTCGGACCGAACACTGAAGCTTTCTTT.

The chain joins TRBV7-9 to TRBJ1-6; a weak D match, TRBD1 (5 bases). Germline lookup yields CDR1 SEHNR and CDR2 FQNEAQ (reference sequence). The CDR3 loop spans 15 amino acids. Trimming removed 5 bases from V and 9 bases from J, with 17 bases in between. Written as DNA, the CDR3 is TGTGCCAGCAGCACCGAGGGCGGGGCCGGTTCACCCCTCCACTTT. It yields the protein CASSTEGGAGSPLHF.

CDR3 amino acids: CASIRESGQDIQYF. The CDR3 DNA reads as TGTGCCAGCATCCGGGAATCGGGACAAGACATTCAGTACTTC. This chain connects TRBV6-1 to TRBJ2-4; maybe TRBD1 (6 bases). Trimming removed 7 bases at V and 8 bases at J, with 18 bases between. Germline CDR1 and CDR2: MNHNS and SASEGT. The CDR3 extends over 14 amino acids.

Ten or more counts support this clonotype. The genes are TRBV29-1 and TRBJ1-2; TRBD1 is a possible D gene (5 bases). The V gene lost 4 bases and the J gene lost 4 bases, with 16 bases spanning the gap. Looked up from germline, CDR1 is SQVTM and CDR2 is ANQGSEA. CDR3 length equals 14 residues. The CDR3 coding sequence is TGCAGCGTTGGGGGGACCAAACCTTTCTATGGCTACACCTTC. This codes for CSVGGTKPFYGYTF.

For the CDR3, the DNA is TGCAGCGTTGAATGGGCGAGCGGGACGATCAATGAGCAGTTCTTC. It translates to CSVEWASGTINEQFF. V usage is TRBV29-1 and J usage is TRBJ2-1; 7 bases match TRBD2. This CDR3 is 15 amino acids long. Germline V lookup: CDR1 SQVTM, CDR2 ANQGSEA. The V segment lost 2 bases and the J segment 6 bases; nucleotides outside the gene matches: 10.

This rearrangement joins TRBV28 to TRBJ2-7; 9 nucleotides match TRBD2. V shed 1 base, J shed 4 bases, and the junction held 5 bases outside the gene matches. Germline CDR1 reads MDHEN; CDR2 reads SYDVKM. The CDR3 is made up of 15 amino acids. The CDR3 nucleotides are TGTGCCAGCAGTTTATCGACTAGCGGCAAATACGAGCAGTACTTC. Its translation: CASSLSTSGKYEQYF.

This clonotype was seen repeatedly, ten times or more. J is TRBJ2-5 and V is TRBV24-1; 14 bases line up with TRBD2. Germline assignment: CDR1 KGHDR and CDR2 SFDVKD. The ends lost 4 bases at V and 7 bases at J; junction bases unmatched: 7. The CDR3 length is 16 residues. Here the CDR3 reads CATSEAGTSGRLTQYF. The CDR3 nucleotides are TGTGCCACCAGTGAAGCCGGGACTAGCGGGAGACTGACCCAGTACTTC.

V gene TRBV11-3 combines with J gene TRBJ2-4; no reliable D call. V was trimmed by 5 bases and J by 1 base, leaving 15 bases between them. The CDR3 runs 16 residues. CDR1 and CDR2 (germline): SGHNT, YENEEA. The CDR3 DNA reads TGTGCCAGCAGCACCCTGGGTCGGGTTGCCAAAAACATTCAGTACTTC. It specifies CASSTLGRVAKNIQYF.